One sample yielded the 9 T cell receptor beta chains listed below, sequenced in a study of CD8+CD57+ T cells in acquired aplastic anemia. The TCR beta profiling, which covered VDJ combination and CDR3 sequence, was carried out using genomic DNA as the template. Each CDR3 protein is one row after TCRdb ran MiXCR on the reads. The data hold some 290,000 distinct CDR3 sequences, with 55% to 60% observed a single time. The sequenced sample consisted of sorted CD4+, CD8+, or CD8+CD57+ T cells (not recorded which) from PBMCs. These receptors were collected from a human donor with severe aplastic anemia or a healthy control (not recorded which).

CDR3 sequence reads: CASSISTSETQYF. The CDR3 DNA reads TGTGCCAGCAGCATTAGCACGAGCGAGACCCAGTACTTC. The chain couples TRBV7-3 to TRBJ2-7; D gene ambiguous. The J call is in doubt because the DNA end fits TRBJ2-5 better. The CDR3 sequence is 13 residues long. CDR1 and CDR2 from the germline V gene are SGHTA and FQGTGA.

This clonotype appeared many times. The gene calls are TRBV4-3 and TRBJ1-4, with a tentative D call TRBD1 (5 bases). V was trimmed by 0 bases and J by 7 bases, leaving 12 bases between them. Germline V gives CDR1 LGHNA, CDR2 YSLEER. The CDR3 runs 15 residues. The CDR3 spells CASSQDRGWGEKLFF. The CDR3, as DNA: TGCGCCAGCAGCCAAGATAGGGGTTGGGGTGAAAAACTGTTTTTT.

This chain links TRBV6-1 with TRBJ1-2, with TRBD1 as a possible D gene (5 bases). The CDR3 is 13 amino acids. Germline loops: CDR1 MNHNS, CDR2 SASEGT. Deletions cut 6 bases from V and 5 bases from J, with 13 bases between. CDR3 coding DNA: TGTGCCAGCAGGATCGGGGGGGGGTATGGCTACACCTTC. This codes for CASRIGGGYGYTF.

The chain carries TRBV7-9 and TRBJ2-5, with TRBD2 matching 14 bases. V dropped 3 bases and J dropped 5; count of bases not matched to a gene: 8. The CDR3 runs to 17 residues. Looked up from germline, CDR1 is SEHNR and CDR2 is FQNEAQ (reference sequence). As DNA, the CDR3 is TGTGCCAGCAGCTTTCGGACTAGCGGGGGGTGGAGTGAGACCCAGTACTTC. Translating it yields CASSFRTSGGWSETQYF.

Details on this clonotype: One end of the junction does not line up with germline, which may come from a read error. The CDR3 is CASGEHRKNSPLHF. CDR3 nucleotide sequence: TGCGCCAGCGGTGAGCACAGGAAGAATTCACCCCTCCACTTT. This chain uses TRBV10-1 with TRBJ1-6; tentatively, D is TRBD1 (5 bases). Germline CDR1 WNHNN, CDR2 SYGVQD (reference sequence). The CDR3 has 14 residues.

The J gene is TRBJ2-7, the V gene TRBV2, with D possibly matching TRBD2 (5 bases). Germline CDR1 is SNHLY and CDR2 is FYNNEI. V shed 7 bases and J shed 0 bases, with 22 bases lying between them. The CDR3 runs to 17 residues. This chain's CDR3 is CASMGRLLDTLSYEQYF. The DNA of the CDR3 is TGTGCCAGCATGGGGAGACTGTTAGATACGCTCTCCTACGAGCAGTACTTC.

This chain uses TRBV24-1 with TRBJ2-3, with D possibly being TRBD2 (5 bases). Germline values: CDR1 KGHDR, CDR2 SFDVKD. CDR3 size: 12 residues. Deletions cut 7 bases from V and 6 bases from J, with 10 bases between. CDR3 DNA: TGTGCCACCAGCACCCCGGGGGATACGCAGTATTTT. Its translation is CATSTPGDTQYF.

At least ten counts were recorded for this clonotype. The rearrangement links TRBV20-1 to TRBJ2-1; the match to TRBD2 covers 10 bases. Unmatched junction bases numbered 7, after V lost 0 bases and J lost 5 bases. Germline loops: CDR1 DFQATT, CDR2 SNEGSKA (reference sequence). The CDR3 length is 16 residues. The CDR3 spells CSARDTSAGGNNEQFF. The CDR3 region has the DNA TGCAGTGCTAGAGACACTTCAGCGGGGGGGAACAATGAGCAGTTCTTC.

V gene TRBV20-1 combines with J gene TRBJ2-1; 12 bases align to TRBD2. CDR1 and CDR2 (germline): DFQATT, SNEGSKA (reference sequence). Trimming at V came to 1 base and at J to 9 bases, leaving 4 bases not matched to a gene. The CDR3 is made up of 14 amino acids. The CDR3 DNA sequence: TGCAGTGCTAGAGGGACTAGCGGGATTGGTGAGCAGTTCTTC. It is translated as CSARGTSGIGEQFF.